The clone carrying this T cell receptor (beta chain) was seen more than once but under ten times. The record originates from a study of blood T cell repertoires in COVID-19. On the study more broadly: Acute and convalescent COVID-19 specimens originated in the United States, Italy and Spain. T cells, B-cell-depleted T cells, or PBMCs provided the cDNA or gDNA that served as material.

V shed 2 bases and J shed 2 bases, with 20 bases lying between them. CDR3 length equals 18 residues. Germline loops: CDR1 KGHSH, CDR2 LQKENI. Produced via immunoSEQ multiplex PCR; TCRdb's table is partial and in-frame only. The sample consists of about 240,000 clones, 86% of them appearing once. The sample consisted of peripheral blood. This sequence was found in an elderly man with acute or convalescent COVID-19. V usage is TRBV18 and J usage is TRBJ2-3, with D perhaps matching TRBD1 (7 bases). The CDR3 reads CASSPFYGGGGNTDTQYF. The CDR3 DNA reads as TGTGCCAGCTCACCATTTTACGGAGGGGGCGGAAACACAGATACGCAGTATTTT.